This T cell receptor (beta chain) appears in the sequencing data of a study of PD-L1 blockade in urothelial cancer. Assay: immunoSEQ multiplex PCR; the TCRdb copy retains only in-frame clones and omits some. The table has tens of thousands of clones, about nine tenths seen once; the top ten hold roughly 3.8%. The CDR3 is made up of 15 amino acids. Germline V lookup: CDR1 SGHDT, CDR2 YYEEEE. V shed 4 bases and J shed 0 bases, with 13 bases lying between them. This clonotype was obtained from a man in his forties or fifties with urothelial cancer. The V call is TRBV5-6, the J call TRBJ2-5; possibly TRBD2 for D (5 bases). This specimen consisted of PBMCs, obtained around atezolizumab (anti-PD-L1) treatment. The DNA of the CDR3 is TGTGCCAGCAGCCCCGGGGTCCTGTACCAAGAGACCCAGTACTTC. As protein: CASSPGVLYQETQYF.